The following is a TCR beta chain sequence with its context. No antigen is known for it. Assay used: immunoSEQ multiplex PCR; TCRdb lists only in-frame clones, some missing. The table has around 150,000 clones, over 80% seen once. The data were obtained in a study of T cell responses to AZD1222 COVID-19 vaccine. Overall study findings and caveats: Vaccination with two AZD1222 doses was followed by a rise in Spike-specific TCR breadth and depth.

The source of this sequence is an adult who received the AZD1222 COVID-19 vaccine. Source: peripheral blood, taken 28 days after the second AZD1222 dose.

In DNA, the CDR3 is TGCGCCAGCAGCGAACGACCCAGCTCTGGGGCCAACGTCCTGACTTTC. This translates into CASSERPSSGANVLTF. The chain joins TRBV5-1 to TRBJ2-6; no clear D. V lost 4 bases to trimming and J lost 0 bases, with 11 bases between them. The germline V gene encodes CDR1 SGHRS and CDR2 YFSETQ. The CDR3 totals 16 residues.